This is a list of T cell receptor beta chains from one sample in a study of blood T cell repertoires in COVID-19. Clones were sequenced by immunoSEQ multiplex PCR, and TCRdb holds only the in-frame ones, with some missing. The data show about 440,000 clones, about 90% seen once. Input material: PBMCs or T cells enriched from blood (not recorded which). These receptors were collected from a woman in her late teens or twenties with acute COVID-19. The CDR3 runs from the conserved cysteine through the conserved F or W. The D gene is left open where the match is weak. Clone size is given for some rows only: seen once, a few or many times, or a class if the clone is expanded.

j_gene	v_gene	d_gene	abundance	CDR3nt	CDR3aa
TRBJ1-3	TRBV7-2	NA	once	TGTGCCAGCAGCTTAGCCAGGGTAAACGGAAACACCATATATTTT	CASSLARVNGNTIYF
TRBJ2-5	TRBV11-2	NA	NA	TGTGCCAGCAGCTTTCGCTCTAGCGCTCTAGAAGAGGAGACCCAGTACTTC	CASSFRSSALEEETQYF
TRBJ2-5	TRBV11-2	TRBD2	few	TGTGCCAGCAGCTTTAGCGGGAGACCGGTTGGGGAGACCCAGTACTTC	CASSFSGRPVGETQYF
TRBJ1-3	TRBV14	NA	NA	TGTGCCAGCAGCCCGCGGCGGAACACCATATATTTT	CASSPRRNTIYF
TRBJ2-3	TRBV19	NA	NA	TGTGCCAGTAAGTTGGGAGCGGCTAGCACAGATACGCAGTATTTT	CASKLGAASTDTQYF
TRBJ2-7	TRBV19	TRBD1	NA	TGTGCCAGTATGACCGGGACAGCGCTTGGGCCGTCCTCCTACGAGCAGTACTTC	CASMTGTALGPSSYEQYF
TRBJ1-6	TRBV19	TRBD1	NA	TGTGCCAGTAGTCAGACAGGGCGCAATTCACCCCTCCACTTT	CASSQTGRNSPLHF
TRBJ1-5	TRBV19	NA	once	TGTGCCAGTACCGAGGCCAGGGAATTTAGATATAGCAATCAGCCCCAGCATTTT	CASTEAREFRYSNQPQHF
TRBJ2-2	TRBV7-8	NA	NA	TGTGCCAGCAGCCGCTCGAACACCGGGGAGCTGTTTTTT	CASSRSNTGELFF
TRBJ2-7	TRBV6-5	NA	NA	TGTGCCAGCAGTCGCGAGGGCTACTACGAGCAGTACTTC	CASSREGYYEQYF
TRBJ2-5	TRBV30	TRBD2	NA	TGTGCCTGGAGCTTTAGCGGGAGTCAAGAGACCCAGTACTTC	CAWSFSGSQETQYF
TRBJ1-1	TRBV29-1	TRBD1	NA	TGCAGCGTGAAAACCGGGACAGGGGGCTTCACTGAAGCTTTCTTT	CSVKTGTGGFTEAFF
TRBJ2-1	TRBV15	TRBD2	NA	TGTGCCACCAGCAGAACTAGCGGGGGGGACGTGGCATACAATGAGCAGTTCTTC	CATSRTSGGDVAYNEQFF
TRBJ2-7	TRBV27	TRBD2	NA	TGTGCCAGCAGTTTAGGGAGGGACTACGAGCAGTACTTC	CASSLGRDYEQYF
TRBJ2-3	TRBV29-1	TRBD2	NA	TGCAGCGTTGAAGCCCTGGGACTAGCAGATAAAGATACGCAGTATTTT	CSVEALGLADKDTQYF
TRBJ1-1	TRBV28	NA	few	TGTGCCAGCACCGCGAGGGATACTGAAGCTTTCTTT	CASTARDTEAFF
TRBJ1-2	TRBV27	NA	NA	TGTGCCAGCAAATCACGGGGGGGCTATGGCTACACCTTC	CASKSRGGYGYTF
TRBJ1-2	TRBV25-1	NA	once	TGTGCCAGCAGTGCATCATCTGGCTACACCTTC	CASSASSGYTF
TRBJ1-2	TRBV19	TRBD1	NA	TGTGCCAGTAGGGGGGACAGGCCCCCTAACTATGGCTACACCTTC	CASRGDRPPNYGYTF
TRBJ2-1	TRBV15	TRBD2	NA	TGTGCCACCAGCAGAAATAGCGGGGGGCTTTACAATGAGCAGTTCTTC	CATSRNSGGLYNEQFF
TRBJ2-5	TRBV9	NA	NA	TGTGCCAGCAGCCCAACCACAGGGAATCAAGAGACCCAGTACTTC	CASSPTTGNQETQYF
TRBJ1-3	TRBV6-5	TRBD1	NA	TGTGCCAGCAGTCTCGACAGGGAGCACACCATATATTTT	CASSLDREHTIYF
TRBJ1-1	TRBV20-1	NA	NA	TGCAGTGCTAGTTCTAACTCCAACACTGAAGCTTTCTTT	CSASSNSNTEAFF
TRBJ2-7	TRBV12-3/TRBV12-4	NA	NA	TGTGCCAGCAGTGCGAGCGGTGAGCAGTACTTC	CASSASGEQYF
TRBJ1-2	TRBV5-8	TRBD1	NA	TGTGCCAGCAGCGCCGGGACAGTCTATGGCTACACCTTC	CASSAGTVYGYTF
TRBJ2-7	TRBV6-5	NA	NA	TGTGCCAGCAGTTACAAGCCTCTCTACGAGCAGTACTTC	CASSYKPLYEQYF
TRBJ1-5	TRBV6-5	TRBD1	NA	TGTGCCAGCAGCGCGAGACAGGGGGGTGATCAGCCCCAGCATTTT	CASSARQGGDQPQHF
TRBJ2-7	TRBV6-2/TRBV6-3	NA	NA	TGTGCCAGCAGTCGGGACAGGGGATATGAAGCGGGAGGGCCATGGGACGAGCAGTACTTC	CASSRDRGYEAGGPWDEQYF
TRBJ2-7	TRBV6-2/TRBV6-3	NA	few	TGTGCCAGCAGGCCTACCCAGGGTACCTACGAGCAGTACTTC	CASRPTQGTYEQYF
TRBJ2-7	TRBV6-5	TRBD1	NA	TGTGCCAGCAGTTACACAGGGGATTCCTACGAGCAGTACTTC	CASSYTGDSYEQYF
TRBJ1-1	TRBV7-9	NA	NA	TGTGCCAGCAGCTTAGCACAGGATAGCACTGAAGCTTTCTTT	CASSLAQDSTEAFF
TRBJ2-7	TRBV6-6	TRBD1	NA	TGTGCCAGCAGTCCTACAGGGACAGGAAGGGGGGAGCAGTACTTC	CASSPTGTGRGEQYF
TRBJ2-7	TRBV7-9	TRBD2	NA	TGTGCCAGCAGCTTACTCGGGGGGTTATACGAGCAGTACTTC	CASSLLGGLYEQYF
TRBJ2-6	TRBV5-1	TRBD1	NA	TGCGCCAGCAGTTATCGGACAGGGGGCTCTGGGGCCAACGTCCTGACTTTC	CASSYRTGGSGANVLTF
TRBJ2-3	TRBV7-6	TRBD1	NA	TGTGCCAGCAGCCCGGGACAGGGACCCTCAGATACGCAGTATTTT	CASSPGQGPSDTQYF
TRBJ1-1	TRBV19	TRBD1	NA	TGTGCCAGTAGTGACAGGGGGAGGAACACTGAAGCTTTCTTT	CASSDRGRNTEAFF
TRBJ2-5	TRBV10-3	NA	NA	TGTGCCATCAAAGCGCAGGGGGGAGTGGAGACCCAGTACTTC	CAIKAQGGVETQYF
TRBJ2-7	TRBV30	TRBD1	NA	TGTGCCTCCACTACCGGGACAGGGGCCTACGAGCAGTACTTC	CASTTGTGAYEQYF
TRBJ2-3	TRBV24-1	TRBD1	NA	TGTGCCACCAGTAGACAGGGCAGGGATACGCAGTATTTT	CATSRQGRDTQYF
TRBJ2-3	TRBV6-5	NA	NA	TGTGCCAGCAGCCCCACCACCAGGGCGGCTACGCAGTATTTT	CASSPTTRAATQYF
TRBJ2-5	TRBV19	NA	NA	TGTGCCAGTAGTATGTCGCTAGTCGTTTCTGAGACCCAGTACTTC	CASSMSLVVSETQYF
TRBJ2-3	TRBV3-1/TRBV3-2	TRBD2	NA	TGTGCCAGCAGCCCCAAAGTGTGGAGCGGGGGAACAGATACGCAGTATTTT	CASSPKVWSGGTDTQYF
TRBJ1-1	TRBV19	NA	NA	TGTGCCAGTAGTAGGTTAGACACTGAAGCTTTCTTT	CASSRLDTEAFF
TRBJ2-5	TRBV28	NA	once	TGTGCCAGCAGGACAGTCAAAGAGACCCAGTACTTC	CASRTVKETQYF
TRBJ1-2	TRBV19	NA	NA	TGTGCCAGTAGTATAGATCACGGGGAGTGGGGCTACACCTTC	CASSIDHGEWGYTF
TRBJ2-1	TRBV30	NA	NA	TGTGCCTGGAGTGTCAGCGGTGAGCAGTTCTTC	CAWSVSGEQFF
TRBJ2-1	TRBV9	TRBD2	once	TGTGCCAGCAGCGCAGGGACTAGCGGGAAAATAAATGAGCAGTTCTTC	CASSAGTSGKINEQFF
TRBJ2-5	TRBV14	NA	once	TGTGCCAGCAGCCAAGATTTGGGTAGCGGAAGAGAGACCCAGTACTTC	CASSQDLGSGRETQYF
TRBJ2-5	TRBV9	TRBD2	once	TGTGCCAGCAGCGTAGCCCCCGGGACTAGTCACGGAGAGACCCAGTACTTC	CASSVAPGTSHGETQYF
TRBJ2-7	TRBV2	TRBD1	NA	TGTGCCAGCAGTGGACAGGGAAGGTTTTACGAGCAGTACTTC	CASSGQGRFYEQYF
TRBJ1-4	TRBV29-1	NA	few	TGCAGCGTTGAAGTTATTACCTCAGGAGAAAAACTGTTTTTT	CSVEVITSGEKLFF
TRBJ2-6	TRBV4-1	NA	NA	TGCGCCAGCAGCCAAGTCACGCGGTCTGGGGCCAACGTCCTGACTTTC	CASSQVTRSGANVLTF
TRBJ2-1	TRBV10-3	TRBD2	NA	TGTGCCATCAGTGTAGGGACTAGCGGGGGGGCAGAAAATGAGCAGTTCTTC	CAISVGTSGGAENEQFF
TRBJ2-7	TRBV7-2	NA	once	TGTGCCAGCAGCTTCCGGGAAATCTCCTACGAGCAGTACTTC	CASSFREISYEQYF
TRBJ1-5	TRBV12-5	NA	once	TGTGCTAGTGGTTTGGTCCCATGGGGGGTTGGTAATCAGCCCCAGCATTTT	CASGLVPWGVGNQPQHF
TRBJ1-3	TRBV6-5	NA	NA	TGTGCCAGCAGTTACTCGAGGGCTACCTCTGGAAACACCATATATTTT	CASSYSRATSGNTIYF
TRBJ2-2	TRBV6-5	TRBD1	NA	TGTGCCAGCACCGAGGGACAGGGAAACACCGGGGAGCTGTTTTTT	CASTEGQGNTGELFF